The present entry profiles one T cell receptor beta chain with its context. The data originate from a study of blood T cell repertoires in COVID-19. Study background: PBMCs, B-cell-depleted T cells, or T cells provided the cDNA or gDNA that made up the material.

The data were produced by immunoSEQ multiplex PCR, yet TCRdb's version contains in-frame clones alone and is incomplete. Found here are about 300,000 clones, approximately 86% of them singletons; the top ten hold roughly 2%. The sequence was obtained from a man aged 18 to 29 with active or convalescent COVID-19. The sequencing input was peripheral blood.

As DNA, the CDR3 is TGTGCCAGCAGTTTACGAGGGACTAGTCCCCATGAGCAGTTCTTC. It encodes CASSLRGTSPHEQFF. The chain carries TRBV27 and TRBJ2-1, with TRBD2 matching over 8 bases. CDR3 length: 15 residues. The germline V gene has CDR1 MNHEY and CDR2 SMNVEV (reference sequence). Losses at the gene ends were 2 bases for V and 8 bases for J; bases not matched to a gene: 8.